This record looks at one TCR beta chain sequence and its context. What it binds is not known. The entry originates in a study of T cell responses to AZD1222 COVID-19 vaccine. TCRdb's table, derived via immunoSEQ multiplex PCR, lists solely in-frame clones and lacks some. The table has about 110,000 clones, around 94% seen once. After removal of 2 bases from V and 13 bases from J, the junction contained 16 bases not matched to a gene. The germline V gene encodes CDR1 SEHNR and CDR2 FQNEAQ (reference sequence). This CDR3 spans 15 amino acids. Broader study findings: The peak T cell response came first, and repertoires were sampled only after it.

This receptor was obtained from an adult in good health. J is TRBJ1-1 and V is TRBV7-9; 7 bases line up with TRBD1. The sample here was peripheral blood, taken on day 0 of AZD1222 vaccination. CDR3 sequence (DNA): TGTGCCAGCAGCTTAAGTGGGACAGAGGCGCATGGAGGTTTCTTT. This translates into CASSLSGTEAHGGFF. The whole variable domain, remainder taken from reference TRBV7-9 and TRBJ1-1, is DTGVSQNPRHKITKRGQNVTFRCDPISEHNRLYWYRQTLGQGPEFLTYFQNEAQLEKSRLLSDRFSAERPKGSFSTLEIQRTEQGDSAMYLCASSLSGTEAHGGFFGQGTRLTVV.